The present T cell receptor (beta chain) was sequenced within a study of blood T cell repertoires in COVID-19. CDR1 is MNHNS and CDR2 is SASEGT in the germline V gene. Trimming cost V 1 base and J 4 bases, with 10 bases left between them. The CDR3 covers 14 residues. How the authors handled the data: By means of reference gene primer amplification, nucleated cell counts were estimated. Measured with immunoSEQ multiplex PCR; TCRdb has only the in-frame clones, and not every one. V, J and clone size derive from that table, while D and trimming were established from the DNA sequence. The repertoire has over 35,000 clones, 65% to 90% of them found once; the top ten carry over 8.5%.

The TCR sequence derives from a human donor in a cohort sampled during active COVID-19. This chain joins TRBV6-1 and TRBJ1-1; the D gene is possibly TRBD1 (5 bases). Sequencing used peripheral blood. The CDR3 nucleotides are TGTGCCAGCAGTGAAGGTAGGGGTAGCACTGAAGCTTTCTTT. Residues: CASSEGRGSTEAFF.